This T cell receptor (beta chain) was found in a study of blood T cell repertoires in COVID-19 (dated by TCRdb to 2019 to 2021). Some background on the complete study: Collaborator samples came from the United States, Italy and Spain and covered acute and convalescent phases of COVID-19. HLA class I and class II types, where available, came from metadata supplied by the sample provider rather than from assay-based typing. The prospective study material was composed of cDNA or gDNA derived from T cells, B-cell-depleted T cells, or PBMCs. The samples were drawn from two sources: the first 160 participants of the ongoing ImmuneRACE study, and fewer than 1,500 subjects contributed by 6 global collaborators. Subjects who had been exposed to COVID-19, were actively infected with it, or had recovered from it provided the deeply sampled blood TCRbeta repertoires that made up the dataset. The repertoires were made available in a free public database intended to serve as a resource for research on the immune response to SARS-CoV-2. The sample metadata nearly always contained a de-identified subject ID, COVID-19 status, age in years and sex. What the study reported, not specific to this receptor: The amount of clinical and demographic metadata varied by source and participant and was provided uncurated.

Whole blood was collected in K2EDTA tubes by collaborating institutions according to the institutions' own protocols. For TCRbeta analysis, collaborators shipped samples in one of three forms: frozen whole blood, isolated PBMCs, or DNA extracted from either of those sample types. Turning to this clone: Its antigen is still unknown. No base-level quality is on record; no much larger clone is a single base apart.

TCRbeta CDR3 regions were amplified from genomic DNA by means of the immunoSEQ Assay, a bias-controlled multiplex PCR. On the authors' methods: Within the assay, amplification of reference gene primers was used to estimate how many nucleated cells each sample contained. To quantify the absolute abundance of each unique TCRbeta CDR3 rearrangement, sequence reads were collapsed and filtered. For each sample, productive Simpson clonality was calculated as the square root of Simpson's diversity index across productive rearrangements. This is the immuneACCESS table as TCRdb keeps it, with only in-frame sequences that have V and J called. A part of the clones is gone; compared with another copy, unresolved V genes explain less than half, and the rest is unexplained. V, J and clone size are those of that table, while D and trimming were read from the DNA. The sample records roughly 250,000 clones, approximately 90% of which are singletons. The leading ten clones occupy 0.75% to 0.9% of the sample.

Including cysteine and phenylalanine, the CDR3 has 15 amino acids. This entry keeps only the CDR3 DNA: 45 bases, framed from base 1. Looking up the germline V gene yields CDR1 MNHEY and CDR2 SVGAGI. The germline ends are 11 bases apart after V is trimmed by 2 bases and J by 2 bases. The clonotype originates from a man aged 25 to 45 with acute or convalescent COVID-19. This receptor chain uses TRBV6-5 and TRBJ2-3; possibly the D gene is TRBD2, per 5 matching bases. The sequenced sample consisted of peripheral blood. At the DNA level, the sequence is TGTGCCAGCAGTTACGGGCCTAGCTTCACAGATACGCAGTATTTT. Its product reads: CASSYGPSFTDTQYF.